This T cell receptor beta chain is drawn from a study of blood T cell repertoires in COVID-19. Study summary: The cDNA or gDNA used as material had been derived from T cells, B-cell-depleted T cells, or PBMCs.

In the original workflow: Reference gene primer amplification in the assay estimated nucleated cell counts. Measured with immunoSEQ multiplex PCR; TCRdb has only the in-frame clones, and not every one. The V and J calls and the clone size are those of that table, but D and trimming were determined from the DNA. This table holds under 300,000 clones, roughly 79% found once. Participant reports of clinical history set cohort assignment. Resolution of symptoms, clearance, or two negative PCRs was present in recovered Cohort 3 donors. The CDR3 consists of 12 residues. Trimming took 6 bases from V and 7 from J, leaving 11 bases between them. CDR1 is MDHEN and CDR2 is SYDVKM in the germline V gene.

Sequencing used PBMCs or T cells enriched from blood (not recorded which). The chain joins TRBV28 to TRBJ2-3; D may be TRBD2 (5 bases). This TCR was sampled from a middle-aged man who had recovered from COVID-19. Here the CDR3 DNA reads TGTGCCAGCAGCCCGAGGGTGAATACGCAGTATTTT. It translates to CASSPRVNTQYF.